These T cell receptor beta chains were read from a single sample in a study of shared clonotypes between healthy human individuals. Data came from immunoSEQ multiplex PCR; TCRdb stores just in-frame clones and leaves some out. The table has about 670,000 clones, roughly 78% seen once. The sample taken for sequencing was memory CD4+ T cells sorted from blood. Receptor source: a woman aged 30 to 39 in good health. Both conserved end residues are part of each CDR3. The order of the fields is J gene, clone size, V gene, D gene, CDR3 protein, CDR3 DNA. D genes are given only for firm matches. Expanded clones are given a class, and other clones once, few, many or no size at all.

j_gene: TRBJ2-2
abundance: -
v_gene: TRBV18
d_gene: -
CDR3aa: CASSPISAGSTGELFF
CDR3nt: TGTGCCAGCTCACCAATCTCGGCGGGATCCACCGGGGAGCTGTTTTTT

j_gene: TRBJ2-7
abundance: -
v_gene: TRBV5-5
d_gene: TRBD2
CDR3aa: CASSFFRTSGSSYEQYF
CDR3nt: TGTGCCAGCAGCTTTTTTCGGACTAGCGGGAGCTCCTACGAGCAGTACTTC

j_gene: TRBJ2-1
abundance: -
v_gene: TRBV29-1
d_gene: -
CDR3aa: CSVENGQGSYNEQFF
CDR3nt: TGCAGCGTTGAAAACGGGCAGGGGTCCTACAATGAGCAGTTCTTC

j_gene: TRBJ1-5
abundance: -
v_gene: TRBV28
d_gene: -
CDR3aa: CASRDSQPQHF
CDR3nt: TGTGCCAGCAGGGACAGTCAGCCCCAGCATTTT

j_gene: TRBJ2-1
abundance: -
v_gene: TRBV5-1
d_gene: -
CDR3aa: CASSTGTSTLDEQFF
CDR3nt: TGCGCCAGCAGCACCGGGACCTCTACATTGGATGAGCAGTTCTTC

j_gene: TRBJ2-7
abundance: -
v_gene: TRBV11-2
d_gene: -
CDR3aa: CASSLASYEQYF
CDR3nt: TGTGCCAGCAGCTTAGCATCGTACGAGCAGTACTTC

j_gene: TRBJ2-7
abundance: -
v_gene: TRBV28
d_gene: TRBD1
CDR3aa: CASSASDRVVSEQYF
CDR3nt: TGTGCCAGCAGTGCATCGGACAGGGTGGTCTCCGAGCAGTACTTC

j_gene: TRBJ1-1
abundance: -
v_gene: TRBV7-9
d_gene: TRBD1
CDR3aa: CASSLFQGGGEAFF
CDR3nt: TGTGCCAGCAGCTTATTTCAAGGGGGCGGTGAAGCTTTCTTT

j_gene: TRBJ1-2
abundance: -
v_gene: TRBV5-1
d_gene: TRBD1
CDR3aa: CASALGQGPGYTF
CDR3nt: TGCGCCAGCGCCCTCGGACAGGGGCCGGGCTACACCTTC

j_gene: TRBJ1-1
abundance: -
v_gene: TRBV5-1
d_gene: -
CDR3aa: CASSLDGSVNTEAFF
CDR3nt: TGCGCCAGCAGCCTAGACGGGTCGGTGAACACTGAAGCTTTCTTT

j_gene: TRBJ2-7
abundance: few
v_gene: TRBV4-1
d_gene: -
CDR3aa: CASSQERGLPSSEQYF
CDR3nt: TGCGCCAGCAGCCAAGAGCGGGGGCTACCTTCCTCCGAGCAGTACTTC

j_gene: TRBJ2-6
abundance: -
v_gene: TRBV18
d_gene: -
CDR3aa: CASSPVRDFGANVLTF
CDR3nt: TGTGCCAGCTCACCGGTAAGGGATTTTGGGGCCAACGTCCTGACTTTC

j_gene: TRBJ2-2
abundance: -
v_gene: TRBV13
d_gene: -
CDR3aa: CASSRIEKSGELFF
CDR3nt: TGTGCCAGCAGCCGAATAGAAAAATCCGGGGAGCTGTTTTTT

j_gene: TRBJ2-3
abundance: few
v_gene: TRBV19
d_gene: TRBD2
CDR3aa: CASSIDLAGGIYTQYF
CDR3nt: TGTGCCAGTAGTATAGACCTAGCGGGAGGTATATATACGCAGTATTTT

j_gene: TRBJ2-1
abundance: -
v_gene: TRBV5-1
d_gene: -
CDR3aa: CASSLGGGLYNEQFF
CDR3nt: TGCGCCAGCAGCTTGGGCGGGGGCCTTTACAATGAGCAGTTCTTC

j_gene: TRBJ1-1
abundance: -
v_gene: TRBV27
d_gene: -
CDR3aa: CASSLKGDLQGRNTEAFF
CDR3nt: TGTGCCAGCAGTTTAAAGGGGGACCTACAGGGTCGCAACACTGAAGCTTTCTTT

j_gene: TRBJ1-3
abundance: -
v_gene: TRBV27
d_gene: -
CDR3aa: CASRDGGRGNTIYF
CDR3nt: TGTGCCAGCCGGGACGGCGGCCGAGGAAACACCATATATTTT

j_gene: TRBJ2-7
abundance: -
v_gene: TRBV10-3
d_gene: TRBD1
CDR3aa: CAIRQDREEQYF
CDR3nt: TGTGCCATCAGACAAGACAGGGAGGAGCAGTACTTC

j_gene: TRBJ1-5
abundance: -
v_gene: TRBV28
d_gene: TRBD1
CDR3aa: CASSAYRGQQPQHF
CDR3nt: TGTGCCAGCAGTGCATACAGGGGGCAACAGCCCCAGCATTTT

j_gene: TRBJ2-7
abundance: few
v_gene: TRBV18
d_gene: TRBD2
CDR3aa: CASSPATGLAGNYEQYF
CDR3nt: TGTGCCAGCTCACCTGCGACGGGACTAGCGGGGAATTACGAGCAGTACTTC

j_gene: TRBJ1-1
abundance: -
v_gene: TRBV6-1
d_gene: -
CDR3aa: CASRTVNTEAFF
CDR3nt: TGTGCCAGTAGGACAGTGAACACTGAAGCTTTCTTT

j_gene: TRBJ1-2
abundance: -
v_gene: TRBV6-5
d_gene: -
CDR3aa: CASSYSSGLFYGYTF
CDR3nt: TGTGCCAGCAGTTACTCTTCCGGACTTTTCTATGGCTACACCTTC

j_gene: TRBJ2-3
abundance: few
v_gene: TRBV30
d_gene: -
CDR3aa: CAWSVLGGEPDTQYF
CDR3nt: TGTGCCTGGAGTGTACTTGGGGGCGAGCCAGATACGCAGTATTTT

j_gene: TRBJ1-5
abundance: few
v_gene: TRBV10-1
d_gene: -
CDR3aa: CASSEGYSNQPQHF
CDR3nt: TGCGCCAGCAGTGAGGGATATAGCAATCAGCCCCAGCATTTT

j_gene: TRBJ2-7
abundance: once
v_gene: TRBV25-1
d_gene: -
CDR3aa: CASSGGLLFGEQYF
CDR3nt: TGTGCCAGCAGTGGGGGGCTCCTTTTTGGCGAGCAGTACTTC

j_gene: TRBJ1-3
abundance: -
v_gene: TRBV28
d_gene: TRBD1
CDR3aa: CASSSGTGGLSGNTIYF
CDR3nt: TGTGCCAGCAGTTCTGGGACAGGGGGGCTCTCTGGAAACACCATATATTTT

j_gene: TRBJ1-2
abundance: once
v_gene: TRBV27
d_gene: TRBD1
CDR3aa: CASSLRTGSSVGGYTF
CDR3nt: TGTGCCAGCAGTTTAAGGACAGGGTCATCGGTCGGCGGCTACACCTTC

j_gene: TRBJ2-5
abundance: -
v_gene: TRBV5-1
d_gene: TRBD2
CDR3aa: CASSLGVTSGSETQYF
CDR3nt: TGCGCCAGCAGCTTGGGAGTGACTAGCGGGTCAGAGACCCAGTACTTC

j_gene: TRBJ2-1
abundance: -
v_gene: TRBV7-3
d_gene: TRBD2
CDR3aa: CASSLTFSSGRGTEQFF
CDR3nt: TGTGCCAGCAGCTTAACGTTCTCTAGCGGGAGGGGCACTGAGCAGTTCTTC

j_gene: TRBJ2-5
abundance: -
v_gene: TRBV6-4
d_gene: TRBD1
CDR3aa: CASSSWGTAQETQYF
CDR3nt: TGTGCCAGCAGTTCTTGGGGGACAGCGCAAGAGACCCAGTACTTC

j_gene: TRBJ1-2
abundance: -
v_gene: TRBV18
d_gene: -
CDR3aa: CASSPEVQGGYTF
CDR3nt: TGTGCCAGCTCACCAGAGGTCCAGGGTGGCTACACCTTC

j_gene: TRBJ1-1
abundance: -
v_gene: TRBV18
d_gene: TRBD1
CDR3aa: CASSPSGQGTSEAFF
CDR3nt: TGTGCCAGCTCACCGTCGGGACAGGGGACAAGTGAAGCTTTCTTT

j_gene: TRBJ1-2
abundance: -
v_gene: TRBV7-2
d_gene: -
CDR3aa: CASSRRGGGLGYTF
CDR3nt: TGTGCCAGCAGCCGGAGGGGGGGCGGTTTGGGCTACACCTTC

j_gene: TRBJ2-7
abundance: -
v_gene: TRBV7-6
d_gene: TRBD2
CDR3aa: CASSPGTSGSEQYF
CDR3nt: TGTGCCAGCAGCCCTGGGACTAGCGGGAGCGAGCAGTACTTC

j_gene: TRBJ1-5
abundance: -
v_gene: TRBV27
d_gene: -
CDR3aa: CASKKGVYSNQPQHF
CDR3nt: TGTGCCAGCAAGAAGGGAGTATATAGCAATCAGCCCCAGCATTTT

j_gene: TRBJ1-1
abundance: -
v_gene: TRBV4-1
d_gene: -
CDR3aa: CASSQPRGFGTEAFF
CDR3nt: TGCGCCAGCAGCCAACCGAGGGGGTTTGGCACTGAAGCTTTCTTT

j_gene: TRBJ2-7
abundance: -
v_gene: TRBV19
d_gene: -
CDR3aa: CASSIGWEQYF
CDR3nt: TGTGCCAGTAGTATCGGCTGGGAGCAGTACTTC

j_gene: TRBJ2-3
abundance: -
v_gene: TRBV27
d_gene: -
CDR3aa: CASSLYGGGSDTQYF
CDR3nt: TGTGCCAGCAGTTTATACGGGGGAGGATCAGATACGCAGTATTTT

j_gene: TRBJ2-2
abundance: -
v_gene: TRBV7-2
d_gene: TRBD1
CDR3aa: CASSRQGASTGELFF
CDR3nt: TGTGCCAGCAGCCGACAGGGGGCTAGCACCGGGGAGCTGTTTTTT

j_gene: TRBJ2-2
abundance: few
v_gene: TRBV19
d_gene: TRBD1
CDR3aa: CAGRQGIGELFF
CDR3nt: TGTGCCGGCAGACAGGGGATAGGGGAGCTGTTTTTT

j_gene: TRBJ2-7
abundance: -
v_gene: TRBV19
d_gene: -
CDR3aa: CASTAGGNSYEQYF
CDR3nt: TGTGCCAGTACCGCGGGCGGGAACTCCTACGAGCAGTACTTC